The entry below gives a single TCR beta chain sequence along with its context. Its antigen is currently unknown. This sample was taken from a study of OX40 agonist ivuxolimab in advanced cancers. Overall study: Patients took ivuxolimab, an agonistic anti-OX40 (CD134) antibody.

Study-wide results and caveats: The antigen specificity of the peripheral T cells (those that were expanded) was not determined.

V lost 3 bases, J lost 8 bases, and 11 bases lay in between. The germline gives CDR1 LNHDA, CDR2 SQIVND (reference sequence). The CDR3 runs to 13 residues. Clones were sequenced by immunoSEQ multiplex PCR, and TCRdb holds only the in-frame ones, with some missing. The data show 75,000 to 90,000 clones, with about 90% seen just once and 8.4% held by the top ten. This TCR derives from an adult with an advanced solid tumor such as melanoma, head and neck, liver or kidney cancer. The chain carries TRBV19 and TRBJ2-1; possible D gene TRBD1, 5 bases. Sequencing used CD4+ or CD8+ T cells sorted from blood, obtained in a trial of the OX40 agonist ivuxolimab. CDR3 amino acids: CASSMLVGDEQFF. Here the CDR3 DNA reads TGTGCCAGTAGTATGCTAGTAGGGGATGAGCAGTTCTTC.